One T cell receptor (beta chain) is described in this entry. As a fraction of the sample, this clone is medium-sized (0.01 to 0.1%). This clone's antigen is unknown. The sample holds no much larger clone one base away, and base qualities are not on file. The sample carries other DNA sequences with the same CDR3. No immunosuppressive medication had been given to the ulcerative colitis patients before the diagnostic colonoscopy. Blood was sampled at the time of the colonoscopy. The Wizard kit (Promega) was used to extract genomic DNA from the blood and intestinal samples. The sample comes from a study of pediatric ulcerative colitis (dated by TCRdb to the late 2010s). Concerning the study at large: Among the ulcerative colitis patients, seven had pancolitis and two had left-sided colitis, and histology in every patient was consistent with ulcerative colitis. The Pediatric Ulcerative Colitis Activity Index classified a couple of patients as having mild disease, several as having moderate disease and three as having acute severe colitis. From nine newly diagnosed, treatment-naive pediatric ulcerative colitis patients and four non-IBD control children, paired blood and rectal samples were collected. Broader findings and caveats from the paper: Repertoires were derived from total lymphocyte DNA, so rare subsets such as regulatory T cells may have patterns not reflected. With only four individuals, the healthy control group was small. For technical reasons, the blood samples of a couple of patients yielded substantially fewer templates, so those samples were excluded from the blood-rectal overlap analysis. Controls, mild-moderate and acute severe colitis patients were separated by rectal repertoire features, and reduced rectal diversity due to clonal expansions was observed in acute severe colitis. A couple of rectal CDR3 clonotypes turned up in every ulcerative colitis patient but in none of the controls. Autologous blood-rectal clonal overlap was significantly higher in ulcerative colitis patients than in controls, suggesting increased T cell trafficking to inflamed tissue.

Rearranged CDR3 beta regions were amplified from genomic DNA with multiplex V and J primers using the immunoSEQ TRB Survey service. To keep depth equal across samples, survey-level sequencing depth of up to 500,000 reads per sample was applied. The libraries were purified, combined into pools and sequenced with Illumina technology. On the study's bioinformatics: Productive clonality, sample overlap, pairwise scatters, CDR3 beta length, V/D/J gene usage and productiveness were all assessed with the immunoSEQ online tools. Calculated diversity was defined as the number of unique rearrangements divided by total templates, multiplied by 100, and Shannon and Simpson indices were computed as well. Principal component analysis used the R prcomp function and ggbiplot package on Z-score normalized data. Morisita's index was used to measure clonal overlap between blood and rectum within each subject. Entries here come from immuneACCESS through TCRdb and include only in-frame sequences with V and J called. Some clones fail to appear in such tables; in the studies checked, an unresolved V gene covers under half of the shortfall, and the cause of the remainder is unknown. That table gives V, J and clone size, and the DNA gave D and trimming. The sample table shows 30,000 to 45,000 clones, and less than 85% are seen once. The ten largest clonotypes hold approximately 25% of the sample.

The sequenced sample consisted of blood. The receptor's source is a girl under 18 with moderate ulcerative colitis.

The nucleotides read TGTGCCAGCTCACTAGTCGGCATCCTAAACACTGAAGCTTTCTTT. The translation is CASSLVGILNTEAFF. The chain is assembled from TRBV7-6 and TRBJ1-1; the D gene assignment is ambiguous. For CDR1 and CDR2, the germline V gene lists SGHVS and FNYEAQ. Cut back by 8 bases and 2 bases, the V and J ends lie 18 bases apart. The CDR3 has 15 amino acids, counting the end cysteine and phenylalanine. Only the CDR3 portion is preserved as DNA: 45 bases, with reading frame beginning at the first base. Full variable domain (CDR3 extended with the reference TRBV7-6 and TRBJ1-1 proteins): GAGVSQSPRYKVTKRGQDVALRCDPISGHVSLYWYRQALGQGPEFLTYFNYEAQQDKSGLPNDRFSAERPEGSISTLTIQRTEQRDSAMYRCASSLVGILNTEAFFGQGTRLTVV.